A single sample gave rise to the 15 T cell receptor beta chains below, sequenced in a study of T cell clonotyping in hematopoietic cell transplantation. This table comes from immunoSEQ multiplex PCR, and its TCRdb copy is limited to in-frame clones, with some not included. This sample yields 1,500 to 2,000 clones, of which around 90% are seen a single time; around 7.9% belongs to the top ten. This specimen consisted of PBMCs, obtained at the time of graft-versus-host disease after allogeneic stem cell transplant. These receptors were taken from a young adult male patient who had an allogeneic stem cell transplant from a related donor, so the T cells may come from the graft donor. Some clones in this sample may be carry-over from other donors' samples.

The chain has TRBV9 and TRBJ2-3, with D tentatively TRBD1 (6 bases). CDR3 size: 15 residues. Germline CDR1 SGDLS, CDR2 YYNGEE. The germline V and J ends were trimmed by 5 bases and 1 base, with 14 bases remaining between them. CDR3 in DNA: TGTGCCAGCAGTGGGGGCCCGAGGGGCACAGATACGCAGTATTTT. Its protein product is CASSGGPRGTDTQYF.

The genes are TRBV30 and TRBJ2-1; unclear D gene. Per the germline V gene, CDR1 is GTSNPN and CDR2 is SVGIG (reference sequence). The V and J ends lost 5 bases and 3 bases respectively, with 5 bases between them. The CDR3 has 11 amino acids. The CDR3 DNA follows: TGTGCCTGGGGGGACTACAATGAGCAGTTCTTC. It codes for CAWGDYNEQFF.

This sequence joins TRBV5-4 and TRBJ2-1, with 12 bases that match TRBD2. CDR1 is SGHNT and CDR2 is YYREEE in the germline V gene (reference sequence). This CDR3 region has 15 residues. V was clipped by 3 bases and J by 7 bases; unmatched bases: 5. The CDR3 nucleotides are TGTGCCAGCAGCTCCGGGACTAGCGGGTTTAATGAGCAGTTCTTC. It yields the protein CASSSGTSGFNEQFF.

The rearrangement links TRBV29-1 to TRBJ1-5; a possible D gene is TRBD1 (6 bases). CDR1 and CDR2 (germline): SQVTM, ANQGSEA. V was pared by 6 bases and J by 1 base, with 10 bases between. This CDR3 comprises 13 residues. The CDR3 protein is CSVERGSNQPQHF. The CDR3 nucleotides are TGCAGCGTGGAGAGGGGGAGCAATCAGCCCCAGCATTTT.

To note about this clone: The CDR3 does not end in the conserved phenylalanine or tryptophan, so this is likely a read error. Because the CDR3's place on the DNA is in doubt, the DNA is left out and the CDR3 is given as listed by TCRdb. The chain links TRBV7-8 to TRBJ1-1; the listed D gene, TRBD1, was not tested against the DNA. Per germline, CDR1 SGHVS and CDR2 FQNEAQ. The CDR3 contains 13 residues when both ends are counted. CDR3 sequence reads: CASSPAGRGRPET.

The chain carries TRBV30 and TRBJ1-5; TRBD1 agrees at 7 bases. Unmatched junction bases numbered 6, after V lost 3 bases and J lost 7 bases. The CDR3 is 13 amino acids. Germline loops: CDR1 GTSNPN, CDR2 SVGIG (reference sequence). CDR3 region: CAWSTRGDQPQHF. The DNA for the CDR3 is TGTGCCTGGAGCACCAGGGGGGACCAGCCCCAGCATTTT.

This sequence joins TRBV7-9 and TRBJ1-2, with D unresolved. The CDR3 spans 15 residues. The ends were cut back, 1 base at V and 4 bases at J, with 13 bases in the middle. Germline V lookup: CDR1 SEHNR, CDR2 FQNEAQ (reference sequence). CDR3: CASSLEVAETYGYTF. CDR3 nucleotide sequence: TGTGCCAGCAGCTTAGAAGTGGCGGAAACCTATGGCTACACCTTC. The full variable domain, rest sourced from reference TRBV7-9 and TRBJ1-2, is DTGVSQNPRHKITKRGQNVTFRCDPISEHNRLYWYRQTLGQGPEFLTYFQNEAQLEKSRLLSDRFSAERPKGSFSTLEIQRTEQGDSAMYLCASSLEVAETYGYTFGSGTRLTVV.

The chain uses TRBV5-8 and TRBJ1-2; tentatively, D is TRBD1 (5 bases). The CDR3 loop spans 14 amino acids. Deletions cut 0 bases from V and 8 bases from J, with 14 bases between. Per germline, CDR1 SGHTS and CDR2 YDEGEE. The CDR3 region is CASSLGGLRVGYTF. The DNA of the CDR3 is TGTGCCAGCAGCTTGGGGGGCCTGAGGGTCGGCTACACCTTC. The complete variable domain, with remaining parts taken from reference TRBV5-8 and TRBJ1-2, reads EAGVTQSPTHLIKTRGQQATLRCSPISGHTSVYWYQQALGLGLQFLLWYDEGEERNRGNFPPRFSGRQFPNYSSELNVNALELEDSALYLCASSLGGLRVGYTFGSGTRLTVV.

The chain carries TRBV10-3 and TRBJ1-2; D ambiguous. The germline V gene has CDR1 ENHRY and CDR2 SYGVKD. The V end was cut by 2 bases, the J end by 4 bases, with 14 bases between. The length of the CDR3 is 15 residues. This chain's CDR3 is CAISEAGPSAYGYTF. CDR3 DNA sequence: TGTGCCATCAGTGAGGCAGGACCGTCCGCCTATGGCTACACCTTC.

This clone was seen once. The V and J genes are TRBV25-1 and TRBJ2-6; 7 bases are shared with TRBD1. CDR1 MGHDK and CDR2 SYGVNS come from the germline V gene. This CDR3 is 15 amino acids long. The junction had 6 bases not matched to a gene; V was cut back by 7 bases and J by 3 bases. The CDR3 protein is CASNRQGSGANVLTF. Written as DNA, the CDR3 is TGTGCCAGCAACCGACAGGGCAGTGGGGCCAACGTCCTGACTTTC.

CDR3 sequence: CASSSIGRGQSRANVLTF. CDR3 nucleotides: TGTGCCAGCAGCTCTATAGGACGAGGACAAAGTCGGGCCAACGTCCTGACTTTC. The chain carries TRBV7-1 and TRBJ2-6, with D tentatively TRBD1 (5 bases). TRBV7-1 is filed as an ORF, its function uncertain. V shed 3 bases and J shed 5 bases, with 20 bases lying between them. CDR3 length: 18 residues.

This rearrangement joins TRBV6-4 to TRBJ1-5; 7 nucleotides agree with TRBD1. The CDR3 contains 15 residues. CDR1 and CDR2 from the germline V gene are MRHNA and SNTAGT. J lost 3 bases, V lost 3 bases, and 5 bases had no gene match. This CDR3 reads CASSESGGHNQPQHF. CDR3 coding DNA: TGTGCCAGCAGTGAATCAGGGGGTCACAATCAGCCCCAGCATTTT.

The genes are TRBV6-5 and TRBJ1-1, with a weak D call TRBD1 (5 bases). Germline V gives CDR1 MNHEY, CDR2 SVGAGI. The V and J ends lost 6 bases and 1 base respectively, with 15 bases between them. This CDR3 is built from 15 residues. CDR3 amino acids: CASSSTDGANTEAFF. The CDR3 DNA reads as TGTGCCAGCAGCTCTACCGACGGGGCGAACACTGAAGCTTTCTTT.

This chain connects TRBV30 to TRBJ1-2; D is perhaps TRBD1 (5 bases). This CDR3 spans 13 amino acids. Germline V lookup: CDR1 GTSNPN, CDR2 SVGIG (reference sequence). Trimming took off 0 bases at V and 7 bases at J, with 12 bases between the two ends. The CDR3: CAWSVEGKGGYTF. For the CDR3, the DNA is TGTGCCTGGAGTGTCGAGGGGAAGGGTGGCTACACCTTC.

CDR3 nucleotide sequence: TGTGCCAGCAGCCCTTTAGCGGCTAGCACAGATACGCAGTATTTT. Translating gives CASSPLAASTDTQYF. The V gene is TRBV7-2, the J gene TRBJ2-3; D possibly corresponds to TRBD2 (6 bases). The CDR3 is 15 residues long. The germline V gene has CDR1 SGHTA and CDR2 FQGNSA. Trimming took off 5 bases at V and 0 bases at J, with 12 bases between the two ends.